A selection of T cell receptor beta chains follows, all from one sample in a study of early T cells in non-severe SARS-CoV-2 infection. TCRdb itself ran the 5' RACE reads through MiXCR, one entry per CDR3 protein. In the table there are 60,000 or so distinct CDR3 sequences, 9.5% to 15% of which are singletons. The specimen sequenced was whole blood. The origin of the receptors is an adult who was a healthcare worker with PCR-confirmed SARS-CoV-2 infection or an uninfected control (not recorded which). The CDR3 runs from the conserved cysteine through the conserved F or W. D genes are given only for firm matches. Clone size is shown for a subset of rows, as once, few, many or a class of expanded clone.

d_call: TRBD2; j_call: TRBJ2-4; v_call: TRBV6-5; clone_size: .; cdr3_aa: CASSSLAVAKNIQYF; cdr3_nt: TGTGCCAGCAGTTCGCTAGCGGTAGCCAAAAACATTCAGTACTTC
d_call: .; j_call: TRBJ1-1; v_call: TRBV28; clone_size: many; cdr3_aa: CATKPWGEEAFF; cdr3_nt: TGTGCCACCAAGCCTTGGGGGGAGGAAGCTTTCTTT
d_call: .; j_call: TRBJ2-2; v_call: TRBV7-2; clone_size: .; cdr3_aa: CASSFGGVTGELFF; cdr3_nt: TGTGCCAGCAGCTTTGGGGGAGTCACCGGGGAGCTGTTTTTT
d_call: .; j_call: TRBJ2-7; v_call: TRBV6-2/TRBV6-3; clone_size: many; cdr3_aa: CASSYTGFGYHYEQYF; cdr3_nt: TGTGCCAGCAGTTACACCGGTTTCGGATATCACTACGAGCAGTACTTC
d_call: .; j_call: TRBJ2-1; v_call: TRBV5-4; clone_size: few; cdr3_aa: CASSLRPYNEQFF; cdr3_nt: TGTGCCAGCAGCTTGAGGCCTTACAATGAGCAGTTCTTC
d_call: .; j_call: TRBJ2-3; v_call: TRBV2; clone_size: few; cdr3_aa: CASLGNPDTQYF; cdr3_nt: TGTGCCAGCTTAGGTAACCCAGATACGCAGTATTTT
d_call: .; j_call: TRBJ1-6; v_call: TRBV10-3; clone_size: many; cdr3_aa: CAISDGRSGSYNSPLHF; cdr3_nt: TGTGCCATCAGTGACGGCCGTTCGGGCTCCTATAATTCACCCCTCCACTTT
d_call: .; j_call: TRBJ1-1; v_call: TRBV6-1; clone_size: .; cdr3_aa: CASTLGTEAFF; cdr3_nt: TGTGCCAGCACCCTTGGCACTGAAGCTTTCTTT
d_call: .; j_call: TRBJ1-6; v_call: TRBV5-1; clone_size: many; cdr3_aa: CASSLSGYNSPLHF; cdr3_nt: TGCGCCAGCAGCTTGAGCGGGTATAATTCACCCCTCCACTTT
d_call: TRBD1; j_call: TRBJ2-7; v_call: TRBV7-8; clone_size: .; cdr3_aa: CASSLTPGQRYEQYF; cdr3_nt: TGTGCCAGCAGCTTAACTCCGGGACAGCGCTACGAGCAGTACTTC
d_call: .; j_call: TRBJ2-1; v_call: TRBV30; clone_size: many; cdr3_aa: CAWSRLVPYNEQFF; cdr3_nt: TGTGCCTGGAGTAGGCTAGTTCCCTACAATGAGCAGTTCTTC
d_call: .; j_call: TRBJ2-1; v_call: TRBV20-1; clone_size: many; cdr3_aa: CSARDASFPYNEQFF; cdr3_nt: TGCAGTGCTAGAGACGCGAGCTTCCCCTACAATGAGCAGTTCTTC
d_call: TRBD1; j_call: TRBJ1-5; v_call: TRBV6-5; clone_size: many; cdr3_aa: CASMEAGTGYNQPQHF; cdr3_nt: TGTGCCAGCATGGAGGCTGGGACAGGGTACAATCAGCCCCAGCATTTT
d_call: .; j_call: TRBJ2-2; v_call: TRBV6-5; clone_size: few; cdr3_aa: CASIPVLALDTGELFF; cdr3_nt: TGTGCCAGCATTCCCGTTCTGGCCTTGGACACCGGGGAGCTGTTTTTT
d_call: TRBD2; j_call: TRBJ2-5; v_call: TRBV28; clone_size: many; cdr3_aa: CASRPGLAGAETQYF; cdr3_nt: TGTGCCAGCAGACCGGGACTAGCGGGAGCTGAGACCCAGTACTTC
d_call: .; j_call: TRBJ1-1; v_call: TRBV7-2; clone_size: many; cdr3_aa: CASSFITDREAFF; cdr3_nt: TGTGCCAGCAGCTTTATAACGGACCGCGAAGCTTTCTTT
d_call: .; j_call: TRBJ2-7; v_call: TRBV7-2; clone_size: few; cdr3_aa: CASSLGSIPYEQYF; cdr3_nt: TGTGCCAGCAGCTTAGGATCCATTCCCTACGAGCAGTACTTC
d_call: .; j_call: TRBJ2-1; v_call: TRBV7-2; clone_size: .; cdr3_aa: CASSLDLAASSYNEQFF; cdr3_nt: TGTGCCAGCAGCTTAGACCTGGCGGCAAGCTCCTACAATGAGCAGTTCTTC